This entry describes one TCR beta chain. The length of the CDR3 is 14 residues. Trimming cost V 9 bases and J 1 base, with 15 bases left between them. Germline V gene sequence: CDR1 LNHDA, CDR2 SQIVND (reference sequence). This sample was taken from a study of Ad26.COV2.S vaccination and SARS-CoV-2 variants. The wider study: By the intramuscular route, Ad26.COV2.S was given once, or twice 56 days apart.

Treatment described: around 19 received Ad26.COV2.S at low or high dose, single or two shots; about 5 received placebo; per-sample allocation not given. On day 63 after the first injection, vaccine and placebo recipients gave samples. Adults aged 18-55 years in Boston included the donor. Assay used: immunoSEQ multiplex PCR; TCRdb lists only in-frame clones, some missing. Of 300,000 to 500,000 clones in the sample, less than 90% were seen once. The gene calls are TRBV19 and TRBJ1-1; D possibly corresponds to TRBD1 (5 bases). The receptor comes from a person aged 18-60 years who received the Ad26.COV2.S COVID-19 vaccine or a placebo. The source material was peripheral blood, sampled in a trial of Ad26.COV2.S vaccine versus placebo. In DNA, the CDR3 is TGTGCCAGCCAACTAAGCACAGGGAACACTGAAGCTTTCTTT. As protein: CASQLSTGNTEAFF.